These 20 T cell receptor beta chains came from one sample sequenced in a study of metastatic and nonmetastatic thyroid tumors (dated by TCRdb to 2019 to 2021). No treatment had been received by any patient before thyroid surgery. Libraries were made using PCR. Reads for this sample came from an Illumina HiSeq 4000. TCRdb trimmed public reads at Q25 via fastp, called clones via MiXCR and kept in-frame beta chains. The sample includes approximately 82,000 clones, with approximately 12% observed a single time. The top ten clones comprise around 10% of the sample. Sequencing used tumor tissue. Receptors were obtained from a female donor with papillary thyroid cancer or a benign thyroid nodule (not recorded which). Some clones in this sample may be carry-over from other donors' samples.

About this clone itself: A read error may be the cause here, since a much bigger clone is one base away. In the same sample, other DNA sequences code for this CDR3. V and J are TRBV19 and TRBJ1-2, with D possibly matching TRBD1 (6 bases). Germline V gives CDR1 LNHDA, CDR2 SQIVND (reference sequence). The CDR3 runs 13 residues. V shed 3 bases and J shed 8 bases, with 13 bases lying between them. The CDR3 nucleotides read TGTGCCAGTAGTATCGGACAGTTTGGCGGCTACACCTTC. Protein sequence: CASSIGQFGGYTF.

Worth noting for this clone: A single base separates this from a much larger clone, so it may be a read error. Here the CDR3 DNA reads TGTGCCACCAGGTATCCAGGGCTGTGGGCTGAAGCTTTCTTT. Its protein is CATRYPGLWAEAFF. J is TRBJ1-1 and V is TRBV15; tentative D call: TRBD1 (5 bases). Germline V CDR1 and CDR2: LNHNV, YYDKDF (reference sequence). Trimming took 6 bases from V and 6 from J, leaving 17 bases between them. The CDR3 is 14 amino acids.

This clone was counted a few times. The chain links TRBV5-6 to TRBJ2-1; D unresolved. The CDR3 is made up of 16 amino acids. The V gene lost 3 bases and the J gene lost 3 bases, with 16 bases spanning the gap. The V gene's germline CDR1 is SGHDT and CDR2 YYEEEE. The DNA of the CDR3 is TGTGCCAGCAGCTGTTTTGAGACGGACCTCTACAATGAGCAGTTCTTC. Protein sequence: CASSCFETDLYNEQFF. The variable domain in full, completed from reference TRBV5-6 and TRBJ2-1, reads DAGVTQSPTHLIKTRGQQVTLRCSPKSGHDTVSWYQQALGQGPQFIFQYYEEEERQRGNFPDRFSGHQFPNYSSELNVNALLLGDSALYLCASSCFETDLYNEQFFGPGTRLTVL.

Many counts were recorded for this clone. J is TRBJ2-7 and V is TRBV12-3 or TRBV12-4; D is possibly TRBD1 or TRBD2 (6 bases each). The germline V and J ends were trimmed by 6 bases and 6 bases, with 24 bases remaining between them. The length of the CDR3 is 16 residues. The CDR3 region is CASSARGDKGRGEQYF. CDR3 DNA sequence: TGTGCCAGCAGCGCCCGCGGGGACAAGGGAAGAGGCGAGCAGTACTTC.

The CDR3 coding sequence is TGCGCCAGCAGCCTGGCCGGGACAGGAGGCTACACCTTC. Protein: CASSLAGTGGYTF. The chain combines TRBV5-1 with TRBJ1-2, with 8 nucleotides matching TRBD1. Germline V lookup: CDR1 SGHRS, CDR2 YFSETQ. CDR3 length equals 13 residues. V was pared by 4 bases and J by 8 bases, with 7 bases of the junction left unmatched.

In its sample, this clone was seen many times. V usage is TRBV19 and J usage is TRBJ1-4; D is ambiguous. CDR3 length: 11 residues. Trimming took off 4 bases at V and 8 bases at J, with 5 bases between the two ends. CDR1 LNHDA and CDR2 SQIVND come from the germline V gene (reference sequence). Here the CDR3 DNA reads TGTGCCAGTAGTACGGACGAAAAACTGTTTTTT. This sequence encodes CASSTDEKLFF.

This clone was found many times. The V gene is TRBV27, the J gene TRBJ1-5, with a weak D call TRBD1 (6 bases). V lost 5 bases and J lost 4, with 15 bases in between. CDR1 is MNHEY, CDR2 SMNVEV, per germline (reference sequence). There are 15 residues in the CDR3. The CDR3: CASSPYGGSNQPQHF. The CDR3 DNA sequence: TGTGCCAGCAGTCCATATGGGGGCTCGAATCAGCCCCAGCATTTT.

This clone was recorded a few times. This chain uses TRBV11-2 with TRBJ2-1; 7 bases are shared with TRBD2. Trimming took 4 bases from V and 4 from J; bases not matched to a gene: 22. Germline-derived CDR1 and CDR2 are SGHAT and FQNNGV. The CDR3 runs to 20 residues. CDR3 in amino acids: CASSSSIPGLASGDYNEQFF. CDR3 nucleotides: TGTGCCAGCAGCTCCTCGATACCTGGGTTGGCTAGCGGAGATTACAATGAGCAGTTCTTC.

The chain uses TRBV18 and TRBJ2-2; D remains ambiguous. V was clipped by 6 bases and J by 5 bases, with 7 bases between them. The CDR3 totals 12 residues. Per the germline V gene, CDR1 is KGHSH and CDR2 is LQKENI. CDR3 in DNA: TGTGCCAGCTCTCCGAGAACCGGGGAGCTGTTTTTT. It translates to CASSPRTGELFF.

At least ten counts were recorded for this clone. The gene calls are TRBV11-3 and TRBJ1-6; 12 bases align to TRBD1. V lost 5 bases and J lost 9; bases outside the gene matches: 5. CDR1 SGHNT and CDR2 YENEEA come from the germline V gene. The CDR3 sequence is 15 residues long. The CDR3 sequence is CASSARDRGPSPLHF. The CDR3 DNA is TGTGCCAGCAGCGCCCGGGACAGGGGGCCTTCACCCCTCCACTTT. Supplemented by reference TRBV11-3 and TRBJ1-6, the full variable domain reads EAGVVQSPRYKIIEKKQPVAFWCNPISGHNTLYWYLQNLGQGPELLIRYENEEAVDDSQLPKDRFSAERLKGVDSTLKIQPAELGDSAVYLCASSARDRGPSPLHFGNGTRLTVT.

For this clone: A read error may explain this, as a much larger clone is one base away. The chain carries TRBV18 and TRBJ1-4; 9 bases line up with TRBD1. The CDR3 is made up of 15 amino acids. The germline CDR1 and CDR2 sequences are KGHSH and LQKENI. Germline trimming cut 4 bases from V and 5 bases from J; bases unmatched to any gene: 5. CDR3 DNA: TGTGCCAGCTCACTCCCGACAGGGGGAAATGAAAAACTGTTTTTT. This sequence encodes CASSLPTGGNEKLFF.

This clone was observed at least ten times. The V gene is TRBV19, the J gene TRBJ2-7; 7 bases agree with TRBD2. Germline V CDR1 and CDR2: LNHDA, SQIVND (reference sequence). This CDR3 comprises 14 residues. Germline trimming cut 7 bases from V and 0 bases from J; bases unmatched to any gene: 6. CDR3 sequence reads: CASTREPSSYEQYF. CDR3 DNA sequence: TGTGCCAGTACGCGGGAGCCGAGCTCCTACGAGCAGTACTTC. Looking up the rest from reference TRBV19 and TRBJ2-7 gives the full variable domain: DGGITQSPKYLFRKEGQNVTLSCEQNLNHDAMYWYRQDPGQGLRLIYYSQIVNDFQKGDIAEGYSVSREKKESFPLTVTSAQKNPTAFYLCASTREPSSYEQYFGPGTRLTVT.

This clone showed up many times. J is TRBJ1-2 and V is TRBV3-1, with D unresolved. Germline V CDR1 and CDR2: LGHDT, YNNKEL (reference sequence). The CDR3 runs to 13 residues. Trimming left V 7 bases short and J 5 bases short, with 14 bases between. The CDR3 DNA reads as TGTGCCAGCAACTTGGACCGTTATTATGGCTACACCTTC. Its protein product is CASNLDRYYGYTF.

This clone has only a few counts. Given a much more abundant clone one base away, this may be a read error. DNA for the CDR3: TGTGCCAGCAACCAAGACAGAAATTCACCCCTCCACTTT. Translation gives CASNQDRNSPLHF. The rearrangement uses TRBV3-1 and TRBJ1-6; maybe TRBD1 (5 bases). The germline V gene has CDR1 LGHDT and CDR2 YNNKEL (reference sequence). The CDR3 runs to 13 residues.

This clone was counted many times. The V call is TRBV4-2, the J call TRBJ1-2; 9 nucleotides align to TRBD1. The CDR3 loop spans 16 amino acids. Germline CDR1 is LGHNA and CDR2 is YNFKEQ. The V gene end was trimmed by 3 bases and the J gene end by 3 bases; junction bases not matched to a gene: 8. The CDR3 DNA reads TGTGCCAGCAGCCACGGCGACAGGGGGAGGGACTATGGCTACACCTTC. Translated, it gives CASSHGDRGRDYGYTF.

This clone was seen many times. The gene calls are TRBV28 and TRBJ1-2; TRBD1 might be the D (6 bases). V lost 2 bases, J lost 2 bases, and 15 bases lay in between. This CDR3 comprises 16 residues. CDR1 MDHEN and CDR2 SYDVKM come from the germline V gene. CDR3 nucleotides: TGTGCCAGCAGTTTAAAGGGGGACGCCAGGAACTATGGCTACACCTTC. This codes for CASSLKGDARNYGYTF.

This clone was seen ten or more times. The rearrangement joins TRBV7-8 to TRBJ2-6; D might be TRBD1 (6 bases). Trimming took off 3 bases at V and 1 base at J, with 7 bases between the two ends. The CDR3 length is 15 residues. CDR1 SGHVS and CDR2 FQNEAQ come from the germline V gene. The CDR3 region is CASSFDRSGANVLTF. The CDR3 nucleotides read TGTGCCAGCAGCTTCGACAGGTCTGGGGCCAACGTCCTGACTTTC.

This clone was recorded many times. The CDR3 bases are TGTGCCAGCAGTTTGTCCAGCGGCTCCGGGACGGAGACCCAGTACTTC. This gives the protein CASSLSSGSGTETQYF. The chain employs TRBV28 and TRBJ2-5, with D perhaps TRBD1 or TRBD2 (5 bases each). CDR3 size: 16 residues. The V and J ends lost 3 bases and 5 bases respectively, with 19 bases between them. Germline lookup yields CDR1 MDHEN and CDR2 SYDVKM.

Many counts were recorded for this clone. V and J are TRBV19 and TRBJ1-3; D is uncertain. Germline values: CDR1 LNHDA, CDR2 SQIVND (reference sequence). The V end lost 3 bases, the J end lost 4 bases, and 13 bases lay between the germline ends. This CDR3 contains 15 residues. The CDR3: CASSMEKVSGNTIYF. The CDR3, as DNA: TGTGCCAGTAGTATGGAGAAGGTCTCAGGAAACACCATATATTTT.

This clone came up many times. The chain carries TRBV19 and TRBJ2-3, with D hard to call. CDR3 length equals 17 residues. Germline assignment: CDR1 LNHDA and CDR2 SQIVND (reference sequence). V lost 1 base and J lost 2, with 16 bases in between. This CDR3 reads CASSIVPRRPNTDTQYF. DNA for the CDR3: TGTGCCAGTAGTATAGTGCCCCGACGGCCCAACACAGATACGCAGTATTTT.